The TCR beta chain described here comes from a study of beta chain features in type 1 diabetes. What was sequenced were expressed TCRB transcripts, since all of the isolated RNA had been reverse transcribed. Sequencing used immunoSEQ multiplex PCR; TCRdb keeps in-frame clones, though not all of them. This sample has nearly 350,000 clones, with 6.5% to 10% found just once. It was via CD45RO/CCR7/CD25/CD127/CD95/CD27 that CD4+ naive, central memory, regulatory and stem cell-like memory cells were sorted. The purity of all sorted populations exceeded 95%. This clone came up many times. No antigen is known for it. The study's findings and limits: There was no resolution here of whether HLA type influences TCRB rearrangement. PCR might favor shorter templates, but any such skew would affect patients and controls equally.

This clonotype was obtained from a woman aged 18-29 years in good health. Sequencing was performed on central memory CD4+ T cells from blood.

The CDR3 DNA follows: TGTGCCAGCAGCTTAGTCACAGGGGGAGGCACTGAAGCTTTCTTT. Translated: CASSLVTGGGTEAFF. The chain uses TRBV11-2 and TRBJ1-1, with 8 bases lining up with TRBD1. Germline lookup yields CDR1 SGHAT and CDR2 FQNNGV. V lost 1 base and J lost 4; bases outside the gene matches: 5. The CDR3 has 15 residues. Looking up the rest from reference TRBV11-2 and TRBJ1-1 gives the full variable domain: EAGVAQSPRYKIIEKRQSVAFWCNPISGHATLYWYQQILGQGPKLLIQFQNNGVVDDSQLPKDRFSAERLKGVDSTLKIQPAKLEDSAVYLCASSLVTGGGTEAFFGQGTRLTVV.